The clone carrying this T cell receptor beta chain has only a few counts. These data are taken from a study of T cells after yellow fever vaccination. Study-wide points: Overall, a small share of clonotypes was seen in both CD4 and CD8 compartments.

CDR3 length equals 14 residues. The germline gives CDR1 MNHEY, CDR2 SMNVEV (reference sequence). The junction had 8 bases not matched to a gene; V was cut back by 9 bases and J by 10 bases. TCRdb independently ran MiXCR on the 5' RACE reads; one entry per CDR3 protein. The profile shows 75,000 to 100,000 distinct CDR3 sequences, about 8.4% of them singletons. The chain recombines TRBV27 with TRBJ2-1, with 14 bases that match TRBD2. The sequencing here drew on CD8+ T cells not binding an NS4B(214-222) dextramer, sorted from PBMCs, taken approximately 15 days after the first yellow fever vaccination. This TCR came from a man younger than 30 who received the YFV17D yellow fever vaccine. The CDR3 DNA reads TGTGCCAGTACGACTAGCGGGGGGGCTAACGAGCAGTTCTTC. Protein product: CASTTSGGANEQFF.